This T cell receptor beta chain stems from a study of siplizumab effects on memory and regulatory T cells. Regarding this clone: Its antigen is unknown.

The CDR3 contains 13 residues. Germline V gives CDR1 MNHEY, CDR2 SMNVEV (reference sequence). V lost 5 bases and J lost 5, with 12 bases in between. The assay was immunoSEQ multiplex PCR, and TCRdb's table has in-frame clones only and misses some. The data show approximately 50,000 clones, 93% seen once. Notes on the study in general: Memory cells seemed less diverse than naive T cells, which seemed major alloresponse contributors. No naive or memory phenotype could be assigned to roughly 80-97% of proliferating clones.

The TCR originated in a human donor in good health. This chain connects TRBV27 to TRBJ1-1; the D is unclear. Material: CD8+ T cells sorted from blood. CDR3: CASSLPGITEAFF. The DNA for the CDR3 is TGTGCCAGCAGTCTCCCGGGGATTACTGAAGCTTTCTTT.